Each of the 21 T cell receptor beta chains below was sequenced from the same sample in a study of blood T cell repertoires in COVID-19. The method was immunoSEQ multiplex PCR; TCRdb's version includes in-frame clones alone and lacks a portion of them. The profile shows about 480,000 clones, about nine tenths of them singletons. The sequenced sample consisted of peripheral blood. All receptors come from a woman aged 45-65 years with COVID-19, enrolled during active disease.

This chain joins TRBV9 and TRBJ1-6; D is uncertain. CDR1 is SGDLS, CDR2 YYNGEE, per germline. CDR3 length: 18 amino acids. The ends were cut back, 4 bases at V and 0 bases at J, with 17 bases in the middle. CDR3 coding DNA: TGTGCCAGCAGCCCCGCGGGAGGGCTCAGCTCCTATAATTCACCCCTCCACTTT. Translating it yields CASSPAGGLSSYNSPLHF.

The CDR3 sequence is CASSPEVFTEAFF. CDR3 DNA: TGTGCCAGCAGCCCGGAGGTCTTCACTGAAGCTTTCTTT. The chain carries TRBV28 and TRBJ1-1; D gene ambiguous. V was cut by 6 bases and J by 4 bases, with 12 bases left in between. The CDR3 runs to 13 residues. Per the germline V gene, CDR1 is MDHEN and CDR2 is SYDVKM. Drawing the rest from reference TRBV28 and TRBJ1-1, the complete variable domain is DVKVTQSSRYLVKRTGEKVFLECVQDMDHENMFWYRQDPGLGLRLIYFSYDVKMKEKGDIPEGYSVSREKKERFSLILESASTNQTSMYLCASSPEVFTEAFFGQGTRLTVV.

The V gene is TRBV2, the J gene TRBJ1-1; 10 bases map to TRBD1. The germline gives CDR1 SNHLY, CDR2 FYNNEI. V dropped 1 base and J dropped 5; count of bases not matched to a gene: 4. CDR3 length equals 15 residues. The CDR3 loop is CASSEGQGAGTEAFF. The CDR3 region has the DNA TGTGCCAGCAGTGAAGGACAGGGGGCAGGTACTGAAGCTTTCTTT.

This chain joins TRBV6-5 and TRBJ2-7; 7 bases agree with TRBD1. Germline V CDR1 and CDR2: MNHEY, SVGAGI. V lost 9 bases, J lost 3 bases, and 14 bases stayed unmatched. CDR3 length: 15 residues. In DNA, the CDR3 is TGTGCCAGTCGCTCTACCGACAGGGATTTCTACGAGCAGTACTTC. Its protein product is CASRSTDRDFYEQYF.

The chain couples TRBV15 to TRBJ1-6; TRBD1 is a possible D gene (6 bases). This CDR3 has 16 residues. The germline V gene has CDR1 LNHNV and CDR2 YYDKDF (reference sequence). Trimming took off 0 bases at V and 6 bases at J, with 12 bases between the two ends. DNA for the CDR3: TGTGCCACCAGCAGAGATCCTGGGGGCTCTAATTCACCCCTCCACTTT. Protein sequence: CATSRDPGGSNSPLHF.

The chain uses TRBV29-1 and TRBJ2-2; weak D call: TRBD2 (5 bases). This CDR3 spans 14 amino acids. Trimming removed 6 bases at V and 0 bases at J, with 11 bases between. The V gene's germline CDR1 is SQVTM and CDR2 ANQGSEA. CDR3 in amino acids: CSVIAMANTGELFF. The CDR3 region has the DNA TGCAGCGTGATAGCGATGGCGAACACCGGGGAGCTGTTTTTT.

V gene TRBV28 combines with J gene TRBJ2-6; 8 bases map to TRBD1. V gave up 2 bases and J gave up 1 base; unmatched junction bases: 7. The CDR3 runs 18 residues. Per the germline V gene, CDR1 is MDHEN and CDR2 is SYDVKM. CDR3 coding DNA: TGTGCCAGCAGTTTACACGGGACAGGCATTTCTGGGGCCAACGTCCTGACTTTC. It is translated as CASSLHGTGISGANVLTF.

J is TRBJ1-2 and V is TRBV5-1, with TRBD1 matching 7 bases. The V and J ends lost 4 bases and 6 bases, in that order; junction bases with no gene match: 9. The germline gives CDR1 SGHRS, CDR2 YFSETQ. CDR3 length: 14 residues. The CDR3 DNA reads as TGCGCCAGCAGCCGACAGGGAACAGGCGATGGCTACACCTTC. Protein product: CASSRQGTGDGYTF.

This clone showed up just a few times. The rearrangement links TRBV10-3 to TRBJ2-2; TRBD1 is a possible D gene (6 bases). The length of the CDR3 is 14 residues. Germline CDR1 and CDR2: ENHRY and SYGVKD. Trimming left V 0 bases short and J 7 bases short, with 9 bases between. CDR3 protein: CAISESPGDGELFF. Here the CDR3 DNA reads TGTGCCATCAGTGAGTCCCCAGGGGACGGGGAGCTGTTTTTT.

V and J are TRBV14 and TRBJ2-7, with a possible D match to TRBD1 (5 bases). Germline V lookup: CDR1 SGHDN, CDR2 FVKESK. CDR3 length: 13 amino acids. Deletions cut 4 bases from V and 3 bases from J, with 10 bases between. The CDR3, as DNA: TGTGCCAGCAGCCTTTTAAGGGGCTACGAGCAGTACTTC. Its translation: CASSLLRGYEQYF.

This chain connects TRBV4-1 to TRBJ1-6, with D possibly matching TRBD1 (6 bases). Trimming cost V 1 base and J 10 bases, with 17 bases left between them. This CDR3 comprises 16 residues. The germline gives CDR1 MGHRA, CDR2 YSYEKL. CDR3 in amino acids: CASSQGVPGDGSPLHF. The CDR3 coding sequence is TGCGCCAGCAGCCAAGGGGTTCCAGGGGACGGCTCACCCCTCCACTTT.

V is TRBV7-8 and J is TRBJ1-4; TRBD1 aligns across 7 bases. Trimming took 0 bases from V and 5 from J; bases not matched to a gene: 9. Germline V CDR1 and CDR2: SGHVS, FQNEAQ. The CDR3 has 17 residues. CDR3 nucleotide sequence: TGTGCCAGCAGCTTAGCGCACGGGACAGCCTACAATGAAAAACTGTTTTTT. Protein product: CASSLAHGTAYNEKLFF. The full variable domain, its missing parts supplied by reference TRBV7-8 and TRBJ1-4, is GAGVSQSPRYKVAKRGQDVALRCDPISGHVSLFWYQQALGQGPEFLTYFQNEAQLDKSGLPSDRFFAERPEGSVSTLKIQRTQQEDSAVYLCASSLAHGTAYNEKLFFGSGTQLSVL.

V gene TRBV28 combines with J gene TRBJ1-2; no clear D. Trimming removed 9 bases from V and 4 bases from J, with 15 bases in between. CDR3 size: 13 residues. Germline CDR1 reads MDHEN; CDR2 reads SYDVKM. The CDR3 DNA follows: TGTGCCAGTACCCGGGAGAGCTTCTATGGCTACACCTTC. Translating gives CASTRESFYGYTF.

The chain is built from TRBV6-5 and TRBJ1-5; D unresolved. From germline, CDR1 is MNHEY and CDR2 SVGAGI. The CDR3 spans 16 residues. Trimming took off 3 bases at V and 6 bases at J, with 18 bases between the two ends. The CDR3 reads CASSYLREVRGQPQHF. The CDR3 DNA reads TGTGCCAGCAGTTATCTAAGGGAGGTCCGGGGTCAGCCCCAGCATTTT.

The gene calls are TRBV7-9 and TRBJ2-4; 12 bases match TRBD1. Per the germline V gene, CDR1 is SEHNR and CDR2 is FQNEAQ (reference sequence). J gave up 9 bases and V 4 bases, and 1 base lay outside the gene matches. This CDR3 has 13 residues. CDR3 region: CASSSGQGAIQYF. CDR3 DNA: TGTGCCAGCAGCTCGGGACAGGGGGCCATTCAGTACTTC.

This clone was observed a single time. The chain is built from TRBV27 and TRBJ1-4, with 7 bases matching TRBD1. This CDR3 contains 16 residues. V lost 6 bases and J lost 7; bases outside the gene matches: 14. The germline V gene has CDR1 MNHEY and CDR2 SMNVEV (reference sequence). CDR3 bases: TGTGCCAGCAGCCGTTATCGAGGGGGCGTGGGTGAAAAACTGTTTTTT. This gives the protein CASSRYRGGVGEKLFF.

The chain uses TRBV6-1 and TRBJ2-3, with D perhaps TRBD1 (5 bases). Germline CDR1 is MNHNS and CDR2 is SASEGT. This CDR3 is built from 16 residues. Trimming shortened V by 4 bases and J by 0 bases, and 14 bases separated the two germline ends. The CDR3 is CASSATGRSSTDTQYF. Here the CDR3 DNA reads TGTGCCAGCAGTGCAACAGGACGCTCTAGCACAGATACGCAGTATTTT.

The chain joins TRBV5-5 to TRBJ1-2, with 11 bases fitting TRBD1. Germline CDR1 reads SGHKS; CDR2 reads YYEKEE (reference sequence). This CDR3 is 13 amino acids long. V shed 4 bases, J shed 6 bases, and the junction held 2 bases outside the gene matches. The CDR3, as DNA: TGTGCCAGCAGCGAGGACAGGGGGCATGGCTACACCTTC. Its protein product is CASSEDRGHGYTF.

The rearrangement uses TRBV2 and TRBJ1-1; D might be TRBD1 (6 bases). The CDR3 loop spans 13 amino acids. V lost 5 bases to trimming and J lost 4 bases, with 11 bases between them. Germline V CDR1 and CDR2: SNHLY, FYNNEI. CDR3 coding DNA: TGTGCCAGCAGTTCGGGCAGGGGCACTGAAGCTTTCTTT. This encodes CASSSGRGTEAFF.

The chain joins TRBV5-1 to TRBJ2-7, with 9 bases fitting TRBD1. CDR1 and CDR2 from the germline V gene are SGHRS and YFSETQ. This CDR3 region has 14 residues. The V and J ends lost 4 bases and 4 bases, in that order; junction bases with no gene match: 6. CDR3 in DNA: TGCGCCAGCAGCGCGGGACAGGGAGGATACGAGCAGTACTTC. Translating it yields CASSAGQGGYEQYF.

A single count supports this clone. This chain connects TRBV2 to TRBJ2-2, with 7 positions matching TRBD1. CDR1 is SNHLY and CDR2 is FYNNEI in the germline V gene. The CDR3 is 16 residues long. V lost 6 bases and J lost 3; bases outside the gene matches: 10. For the CDR3, the DNA is TGTGCCAGCAGACCAGCAGGGGGTCCAGACACCGGGGAGCTGTTTTTT. This encodes CASRPAGGPDTGELFF.